Given below is one T cell receptor (beta chain) in context. The record originates from a study of blood T cell repertoires in COVID-19. About the study: Spain, Italy and the United States supplied samples that represented acute and convalescent COVID-19. T cells, B-cell-depleted T cells, or PBMCs provided the cDNA or gDNA that served as material.

The CDR3 sequence is 16 residues long. Trimming cost V 3 bases and J 0 bases, with 14 bases left between them. In germline, CDR1 is LGHNT, CDR2 FRNRAP. In the original analysis: Counts of nucleated cells, estimated from reference gene primer amplification, were obtained. The table came from immunoSEQ multiplex PCR; TCRdb's copy has only in-frame clones and leaves some out. V and J calls and clone size are those listed in that table; D and trimming were worked out from the DNA. The data hold approximately 17,000 clones, with about 89% observed a single time. The origin of this receptor is a man aged 55 to 69 with acute or convalescent COVID-19. The sample was peripheral blood. The rearrangement joins TRBV12-5 to TRBJ1-1; D is unclear. The DNA for the CDR3 is TGTGCTAGTGGTTTCGGCCATGGCGGGGTGAACACTGAAGCTTTCTTT. The encoded protein is CASGFGHGGVNTEAFF.